A selection of T cell receptor beta chains follows, all from one sample in a study of T-cell reconstitution after alpha-beta-depleted transplantation in children. TCRdb called the PCR reads again in MiXCR, with one record for every CDR3 protein. The sample records under 85,000 distinct CDR3 sequences, approximately 18% being singletons. The source was PBMCs, mostly from graft donor cells, collected 360 days after TCRalphabeta/CD19-depleted stem cell transplant. Source of these receptors: a male patient under 10 years old who had a stem cell transplant for acute lymphoblastic leukemia, so the T cells may come from the graft donor. CDR3s include the opening cysteine and the closing phenylalanine or tryptophan. D genes are given only for firm matches. Size is stated for part of the rows, as once, few or many counts, or as a class when the clone is expanded.

d_call j_call clone_size v_call cdr3_nt cdr3_aa
- TRBJ1-1 few TRBV7-6 TGTGCCAGCAGCTTAGAGTATGAGGGGTCGGGGGCTGAAGCTTTCTTT CASSLEYEGSGAEAFF
- TRBJ2-2 few TRBV4-1 TGCGCCAGCAGCTTGGGACACTCGAACACCGGGGAGCTGTTTTTT CASSLGHSNTGELFF
- TRBJ2-1 - TRBV7-9 TGTGCCAGCAGCTTAGCAGGGTCGGCAGTCGGCGGGCAGTTCTTC CASSLAGSAVGGQFF
- TRBJ2-1 - TRBV5-4 TGTGCCAGCAGCTTGAACACGGGTAGGGATGAGCAGTTCTTC CASSLNTGRDEQFF
- TRBJ2-1 - TRBV10-3 TGTGCCATCAGTGCCACTTTGGGAGTTTTTGAGAATGAGCAGTTCTTC CAISATLGVFENEQFF
TRBD1 TRBJ1-5 many TRBV12-3/TRBV12-4 TGTGCCAGCGGACCGGGGACAGGGGTTAGCAATCAGCCCCAGCATTTT CASGPGTGVSNQPQHF
TRBD1 TRBJ2-3 few TRBV4-1 TGCGCCAGCAGCACGGACAGGGGGCGCGCCACAGATACGCAGTATTTT CASSTDRGRATDTQYF
TRBD1 TRBJ2-7 - TRBV2 TGTGCCAGCAGTGCAAACAGGGGAAAGGCCTACGAGCAGTACTTC CASSANRGKAYEQYF
TRBD2 TRBJ2-2 many TRBV11-2 TGTGCCAGCAGCCCACCACCGGGACTAGCGGGAGATGCGTACGGGGAGCTGTTTTTT CASSPPPGLAGDAYGELFF
- TRBJ2-1 few TRBV6-4 TGTGCCAGCAGCTCGGGACGCCTAGGCACGGGGAGCTCCTACAATGAGCAGTTCTTC CASSSGRLGTGSSYNEQFF
TRBD2 TRBJ2-3 few TRBV4-1 TGCGCCAGCAGCCAAGACCGGGGACTAGCGCAGTATTTT CASSQDRGLAQYF
TRBD2 TRBJ2-5 - TRBV3-1 TGTGCCACCTGCCCCGGACTAGGTTCATGGGAGACCCAGTACTTC CATCPGLGSWETQYF
- TRBJ2-2 few TRBV7-6 TGTGCCAGCAGCTTAGCTGACAGGCCCGCCGGGGAGCTGTTTTTT CASSLADRPAGELFF
- TRBJ2-3 few TRBV27 TGTGCCAGCAGTTTATCTCGGATTGCAGATACGCAGTATTTT CASSLSRIADTQYF
- TRBJ2-7 - TRBV11-2 TGTGCCAGCAGCTTAGCCGCACTCTCCTACGAGCAGTACTTC CASSLAALSYEQYF
TRBD1 TRBJ2-4 - TRBV5-5 TGTGCCAGCAGTTCGGGACAGGGTCTAGCCAAAAACATTCAGTACTTC CASSSGQGLAKNIQYF
TRBD1 TRBJ2-2 few TRBV2 TGTGCCAGCAGGCCCGCTTTAGGGACAGGGAAAAGGACCGGGGAGCTGTTTTTT CASRPALGTGKRTGELFF
TRBD2 TRBJ2-1 - TRBV5-1 TGCGCCAGCAGCTTACTAGCGGGTTTTTTCCCTTACAATGAGCAGTTCTTC CASSLLAGFFPYNEQFF
TRBD2 TRBJ2-3 medium-sized TRBV4-1 TGCGCCAGCAGCCAAGATACTAGCGGAGATACGCAGTATTTT CASSQDTSGDTQYF
TRBD1 TRBJ2-7 few TRBV27 TGTGCCAGCAGCTCCTCCGGGGACAGATACGAGCAGTACTTC CASSSSGDRYEQYF
- TRBJ2-1 - TRBV5-1 TGCGCCAGCAGCACGCCGGGACTCCACAATGAGCAGTTCTTC CASSTPGLHNEQFF
- TRBJ2-1 few TRBV10-3 TGTGCCATCAGTGAGTCAAACTATGAGCAGTTCTTC CAISESNYEQFF
- TRBJ2-4 - TRBV5-1 TGCGCCAGCAGCTTGGGGTCAGCCTCAGCCAAAAACATTCAGTACTTC CASSLGSASAKNIQYF
- TRBJ2-1 few TRBV7-2 TGTGCCAGCAGCCAAATTGCACTTGGTGAGCAGTTCTTC CASSQIALGEQFF
- TRBJ2-1 few TRBV7-6 TGTGCCAGCAGCTTACGGGCCGACCGATTTACCTACAATGAGCAGTTCTTC CASSLRADRFTYNEQFF
- TRBJ1-1 - TRBV20-1 TGCAGTGCTAGAGTCCCTACAGCGAACACTGAAGCTTTCTTT CSARVPTANTEAFF
TRBD1 TRBJ2-5 few TRBV5-6 TGTGCCAGCAGCTTGCAGGGGGCCGAGACCCAGTACTTC CASSLQGAETQYF
TRBD2 TRBJ2-7 - TRBV7-6 TGTGCCAGCAGCTTATTCCCTGCTAGCGGGAGGCCTCTCTACGAGCAGTACTTC CASSLFPASGRPLYEQYF
TRBD2 TRBJ2-1 - TRBV7-9 TGTGCCAGCAGCTTCGGGCGGGAGGGCCGTTTAAATGAGCAGTTCTTC CASSFGREGRLNEQFF
TRBD1 TRBJ2-1 - TRBV2 TGTGCCAGCAGTGAGGACAGGGCAGAAGACCGACGTGGGCAGTTCTTC CASSEDRAEDRRGQFF
TRBD2 TRBJ2-1 - TRBV7-9 TGTGCCAGCAGCTTAGCCCCGACTAGCGCGGGTGAGCAGTTCTTC CASSLAPTSAGEQFF
- TRBJ2-5 - TRBV5-1 TGCGCCAGCAGCCGGCCGGGGCAGGGGCACGGAGAGACCCAGTACTTC CASSRPGQGHGETQYF
- TRBJ1-1 - TRBV6-5 TGTGCCAGCAGTTACTGGGGGAACACTGAAGCTTTCTTT CASSYWGNTEAFF
TRBD2 TRBJ2-7 many TRBV7-9 TGTGCCAGCAGCTTCGGTGGGAGGGCCAATGAGCAGTACTTC CASSFGGRANEQYF
TRBD2 TRBJ2-7 - TRBV5-1 TGCGCCAGCAGCTTGAGGGCTAGCGGGGGGACCTACGAGCAGTACTTC CASSLRASGGTYEQYF
TRBD2 TRBJ2-1 - TRBV5-1 TGCGCCAGCAGCTTGCCTAGCGGGAGTAATGAGCAGTTCTTC CASSLPSGSNEQFF
TRBD2 TRBJ2-2 - TRBV5-1 TGCGCCAGCAGCTGGACCCCACTAGCGGGAAAAACCGGGGAGCTGTTTTTT CASSWTPLAGKTGELFF
TRBD1 TRBJ1-4 - TRBV6-5 TGTGCCAGCAGTTCCTGGACAGGGGGGAAGGAAAAACTGTTTTTT CASSSWTGGKEKLFF
- TRBJ2-7 - TRBV5-6 TGTGCCAGCAGCTTGGTTCATAGGGGTTGGTGGGACGAGCAGTACTTC CASSLVHRGWWDEQYF
- TRBJ2-5 - TRBV6-1 TGTGCCAGCAGTGAAGGAGGCGAACAAGAGACCCAGTACTTC CASSEGGEQETQYF
TRBD1 TRBJ1-5 - TRBV12-3/TRBV12-4 TGTGCCAGCAGTTTAGGTTTGAGGGGGCACCAGCCCCAGCATTTT CASSLGLRGHQPQHF
- TRBJ1-2 few TRBV12-3/TRBV12-4 TGTGCCAGCAGTTTTCGGGGTAACTATGGCTACACCTTC CASSFRGNYGYTF
- TRBJ2-7 - TRBV7-7 TGTGCCAGCAGCTTAGACACCTACGAGCAGTACTTC CASSLDTYEQYF
TRBD2 TRBJ2-2 few TRBV10-3 TGTGCCATCAGCGGGAGACTAGCGGGAACCGGGGAGCTGTTTTTT CAISGRLAGTGELFF
- TRBJ2-5 few TRBV5-1 TGCGCCAGCAGCGCCGAAGAGACCCAGTACTTC CASSAEETQYF
TRBD1 TRBJ1-1 few TRBV28 TGTGCCAGCAGTTTATGGAGACAGGGGAGCACTGAAGCTTTCTTT CASSLWRQGSTEAFF
- TRBJ1-1 - TRBV6-4 TGTGTCAGCAGAATCGGGGGTGAATTAATGAACACTGAAGCTTTCTTT CVSRIGGELMNTEAFF
- TRBJ2-1 few TRBV27 TGTGCCAGCAGTTTATGGACCTTTAGCGGAGGCTCCTACAATGAGCAGTTCTTC CASSLWTFSGGSYNEQFF
TRBD2 TRBJ2-1 - TRBV27 TGTGCCAGCAGTTTCGGGACTAGCGGGAGGGGAAAGCAGTTCTTC CASSFGTSGRGKQFF
- TRBJ2-5 few TRBV4-1 TGCGCCAGCAGCCATGGGTACCAAGAGACCCAGTACTTC CASSHGYQETQYF
TRBD2 TRBJ2-3 many TRBV10-3 TGTGCCATCAGTGAGTCGGGGCTAGCGGGAGCAGATACGCAGTATTTT CAISESGLAGADTQYF
- TRBJ1-2 - TRBV29-1 TGCAGCGTTGAAAGGACAGCGAACGGCTATGGCTACACCTTC CSVERTANGYGYTF
TRBD1 TRBJ2-7 - TRBV10-3 TGTGCCATCTCGCGGGCAGGGGGCTCCTACGAGCAGTACTTC CAISRAGGSYEQYF
- TRBJ2-7 - TRBV10-2 TGCGCCAGCAGGTTGGGACTTCTTCCTACCTACGAGCAGTACTTC CASRLGLLPTYEQYF
TRBD2 TRBJ2-7 - TRBV5-6 TGTGCCAGCAGCTGGGGACTAGCGGGGGATTACGAGCAGTACTTC CASSWGLAGDYEQYF